This is a list of T cell receptor beta chains from one sample in a study of T cells in Graves' hyperthyroidism and ophthalmopathy. MiXCR was run by TCRdb on the multiplex PCR reads, yielding one entry per CDR3 protein. Among 550,000 to 800,000 distinct CDR3 sequences listed, roughly 17% were seen once. The sequenced sample was blood. These receptors came from a man aged 45-65 years with Graves' hyperthyroidism. Each CDR3 is given with its conserved first and last residue. The D gene is left open where the match is weak. The size of a clone is reported for some rows only, either as once, few or many, or as a class for expanded clones.

j_call: TRBJ1-1
v_call: TRBV20-1
clone_size: .
d_call: TRBD1
cdr3_aa: CSGMKGAGMNTEAFF
cdr3_nt: TGCAGTGGTATGAAGGGGGCTGGGATGAACACTGAAGCTTTCTTT

j_call: TRBJ1-1
v_call: TRBV18
clone_size: many
d_call: TRBD1
cdr3_aa: CASSQQTGRNTEAFF
cdr3_nt: TGTGCCAGCTCACAACAGACAGGGAGGAACACTGAAGCTTTCTTT

j_call: TRBJ2-7
v_call: TRBV28
clone_size: few
d_call: TRBD1
cdr3_aa: CASHGQGISEQYF
cdr3_nt: TGTGCCAGTCACGGACAGGGAATTAGCGAGCAGTACTTC

j_call: TRBJ1-5
v_call: TRBV12-3/TRBV12-4
clone_size: many
d_call: .
cdr3_aa: CASRQHNQPQHF
cdr3_nt: TGTGCCAGCAGGCAACACAATCAGCCCCAGCATTTT

j_call: TRBJ2-7
v_call: TRBV11-2
clone_size: many
d_call: .
cdr3_aa: CASSSTQYEQYF
cdr3_nt: TGTGCCAGCAGCTCGACTCAATACGAGCAGTACTTC

j_call: TRBJ2-1
v_call: TRBV7-3
clone_size: .
d_call: .
cdr3_aa: CASSLTGDRWNEQFF
cdr3_nt: TGTGCCAGCAGCTTAACAGGGGATCGTTGGAATGAGCAGTTCTTC

j_call: TRBJ1-6
v_call: TRBV28
clone_size: .
d_call: TRBD1
cdr3_aa: CASLDRGASNSPLHF
cdr3_nt: TGTGCCAGCCTAGACAGGGGAGCAAGCAATTCACCCCTCCACTTT

j_call: TRBJ1-5
v_call: TRBV10-3
clone_size: .
d_call: TRBD1
cdr3_aa: CAISEWAGTGGDQPQHF
cdr3_nt: TGTGCCATCAGTGAGTGGGCCGGGACAGGGGGCGATCAGCCCCAGCATTTT

j_call: TRBJ2-3
v_call: TRBV7-9
clone_size: few
d_call: .
cdr3_aa: CASSPHPAENTDTQYF
cdr3_nt: TGTGCCAGCAGCCCTCATCCAGCGGAAAACACAGATACGCAGTATTTT

j_call: TRBJ2-5
v_call: TRBV6-2/TRBV6-3
clone_size: .
d_call: .
cdr3_aa: CASSDWAGVQETQYF
cdr3_nt: TGTGCCAGCAGTGACTGGGCAGGTGTACAAGAGACCCAGTACTTC

j_call: TRBJ1-3
v_call: TRBV28
clone_size: many
d_call: TRBD1
cdr3_aa: CASSYPGQPRSGNTIYF
cdr3_nt: TGTGCCAGCAGTTACCCGGGACAGCCCCGCTCTGGAAACACCATATATTTT

j_call: TRBJ2-5
v_call: TRBV5-1
clone_size: few
d_call: TRBD2
cdr3_aa: CASSAGLAGAYQETQYF
cdr3_nt: TGCGCCAGCAGCGCCGGCCTAGCGGGGGCATACCAAGAGACCCAGTATTTC

j_call: TRBJ2-7
v_call: TRBV12-3/TRBV12-4
clone_size: many
d_call: .
cdr3_aa: CASSFRVHEQYF
cdr3_nt: TGTGCCAGCAGTTTTCGGGTCCACGAGCAGTACTTC

j_call: TRBJ2-2
v_call: TRBV28
clone_size: .
d_call: TRBD1
cdr3_aa: CASYRRTGLTGELFF
cdr3_nt: TGTGCCAGCTACCGACGGACAGGGTTGACCGGGGAGCTGTTTTTT

j_call: TRBJ2-1
v_call: TRBV7-3
clone_size: many
d_call: .
cdr3_aa: CASSLIAAEQFF
cdr3_nt: TGTGCCAGCAGCTTAATAGCGGCTGAGCAGTTCTTC

j_call: TRBJ2-2
v_call: TRBV28
clone_size: .
d_call: .
cdr3_aa: CASRYSNTGELFF
cdr3_nt: TGTGCCAGCAGATACAGTAACACCGGGGAGCTGTTTTTT

j_call: TRBJ2-3
v_call: TRBV2
clone_size: many
d_call: TRBD2
cdr3_aa: CASSGGSTDTQYF
cdr3_nt: TGTGCCAGCAGTGGCGGGAGTACAGATACGCAGTATTTT

j_call: TRBJ1-2
v_call: TRBV27
clone_size: few
d_call: TRBD1
cdr3_aa: CASSSDRGAGHTF
cdr3_nt: TGTGCCAGCAGTTCGGACAGGGGGGCTGGCCACACCTTC

j_call: TRBJ1-1
v_call: TRBV6-1
clone_size: .
d_call: TRBD1
cdr3_aa: CASSDRQGYTEAFF
cdr3_nt: TGTGCCAGCAGTGATAGACAGGGGTACACTGAAGCTTTCTTT

j_call: TRBJ1-2
v_call: TRBV6-2/TRBV6-3
clone_size: many
d_call: .
cdr3_aa: CASSYSTGASLGYTF
cdr3_nt: TGTGCCAGCAGTTACTCGACGGGGGCGAGCCTTGGCTACACCTTC

j_call: TRBJ1-1
v_call: TRBV30
clone_size: many
d_call: .
cdr3_aa: CALDQGPTEAFF
cdr3_nt: TGTGCCTTGGACCAGGGACCCACTGAAGCTTTCTTT

j_call: TRBJ1-4
v_call: TRBV6-2/TRBV6-3
clone_size: many
d_call: .
cdr3_aa: CASSYDPVDRREKLFF
cdr3_nt: TGTGCCAGCAGTTACGACCCCGTCGACAGAAGGGAAAAACTGTTTTTT

j_call: TRBJ2-1
v_call: TRBV28
clone_size: many
d_call: TRBD1
cdr3_aa: CASTKGQGADEQFF
cdr3_nt: TGTGCCAGCACCAAAGGACAGGGGGCCGATGAGCAGTTCTTC

j_call: TRBJ1-2
v_call: TRBV30
clone_size: few
d_call: .
cdr3_aa: CAWSPKQGNNYGYTF
cdr3_nt: TGTGCCTGGAGTCCGAAACAGGGAAACAACTATGGCTACACCTTC

j_call: TRBJ1-3
v_call: TRBV28
clone_size: .
d_call: .
cdr3_aa: CASSSEYSGNTIYF
cdr3_nt: TGTGCCAGCAGTTCTGAGTATTCTGGAAACACCATATATTTT

j_call: TRBJ2-2
v_call: TRBV28
clone_size: .
d_call: TRBD2
cdr3_aa: CASSGTSGGSYTGELFF
cdr3_nt: TGTGCCAGCAGTGGGACTAGCGGGGGGAGTTACACCGGGGAGCTGTTTTTT

j_call: TRBJ1-6
v_call: TRBV30
clone_size: few
d_call: .
cdr3_aa: CAWSVLGKSPLHF
cdr3_nt: TGTGCCTGGAGTGTACTTGGGAAATCACCCCTCCACTTT

j_call: TRBJ2-7
v_call: TRBV27
clone_size: many
d_call: .
cdr3_aa: CASSPDLRRSHFSYEQYF
cdr3_nt: TGTGCCAGCAGTCCAGACCTTCGGCGATCCCACTTCTCCTACGAGCAGTACTTC

j_call: TRBJ2-1
v_call: TRBV10-1
clone_size: .
d_call: TRBD2
cdr3_aa: CASSTFEAGGPRDEQFF
cdr3_nt: TGCGCCAGCAGTACCTTCGAAGCGGGAGGGCCGCGCGATGAGCAGTTCTTC

j_call: TRBJ1-5
v_call: TRBV12-3/TRBV12-4
clone_size: .
d_call: TRBD1
cdr3_aa: CASTSGDSLYQPQHF
cdr3_nt: TGTGCCAGTACATCGGGGGACAGCCTTTATCAGCCCCAGCATTTT

j_call: TRBJ2-5
v_call: TRBV5-4
clone_size: .
d_call: .
cdr3_aa: CASSQQGRQETQYF
cdr3_nt: TGTGCCAGCAGCCAACAGGGTAGACAAGAGACCCAGTACTTC

j_call: TRBJ2-1
v_call: TRBV12-3/TRBV12-4
clone_size: many
d_call: TRBD2
cdr3_aa: CASSLRASGINEQFF
cdr3_nt: TGTGCCAGCAGCCTTCGGGCTAGCGGGATCAATGAGCAGTTCTTC

j_call: TRBJ1-1
v_call: TRBV19
clone_size: .
d_call: .
cdr3_aa: CASSAGVRAEAFF
cdr3_nt: TGTGCCAGTAGTGCAGGGGTTAGGGCTGAAGCTTTCTTT

j_call: TRBJ1-3
v_call: TRBV7-2
clone_size: many
d_call: .
cdr3_aa: CASSAGGVSGNTIYF
cdr3_nt: TGTGCCAGCAGCGCCGGGGGTGTCTCTGGAAACACCATATATTTT

j_call: TRBJ1-3
v_call: TRBV9
clone_size: few
d_call: .
cdr3_aa: CASSKSSTDGNTIYF
cdr3_nt: TGTGCCAGCAGCAAGTCTTCCACCGATGGAAACACCATATATTTT

j_call: TRBJ2-3
v_call: TRBV2
clone_size: .
d_call: .
cdr3_aa: CGSSYVTDTQYF
cdr3_nt: TGTGGCAGCAGTTACGTTACAGATACGCAGTATTTT

j_call: TRBJ2-1
v_call: TRBV6-2/TRBV6-3
clone_size: many
d_call: TRBD2
cdr3_aa: CASTPWSSGRRRNEQFF
cdr3_nt: TGTGCCAGCACCCCTTGGAGTAGCGGGAGACGGAGGAATGAGCAGTTCTTC

j_call: TRBJ1-3
v_call: TRBV11-2
clone_size: .
d_call: .
cdr3_aa: CASSSTGGGNTIYF
cdr3_nt: TGTGCCAGCAGTTCTACCGGGGGTGGAAACACCATATATTTT

j_call: TRBJ1-2
v_call: TRBV6-1
clone_size: many
d_call: .
cdr3_aa: CASRSLRGGDYGYTF
cdr3_nt: TGTGCCAGCAGATCCCTTAGGGGGGGTGACTATGGCTACACCTTC

j_call: TRBJ2-4
v_call: TRBV20-1
clone_size: few
d_call: TRBD2
cdr3_aa: CSAREISGRQNIQYF
cdr3_nt: TGCAGTGCTAGAGAAATTAGCGGGAGGCAAAACATTCAGTACTTC

j_call: TRBJ2-2
v_call: TRBV18
clone_size: .
d_call: .
cdr3_aa: CASSPSQSGSLGELFF
cdr3_nt: TGTGCCAGCTCACCGTCTCAATCGGGTTCCTTGGGGGAGCTGTTTTTT

j_call: TRBJ2-7
v_call: TRBV10-3
clone_size: .
d_call: TRBD1
cdr3_aa: CAISPGTGNYEQYF
cdr3_nt: TGTGCCATCAGTCCCGGGACAGGGAATTACGAGCAGTACTTC

j_call: TRBJ1-2
v_call: TRBV2
clone_size: many
d_call: .
cdr3_aa: CASSRTRSRGYTF
cdr3_nt: TGTGCCAGCAGTAGAACCAGGAGTCGGGGCTACACCTTC

j_call: TRBJ2-1
v_call: TRBV12-3/TRBV12-4
clone_size: many
d_call: TRBD1
cdr3_aa: CASIRTGGSYNEQFF
cdr3_nt: TGTGCCAGCATCCGGACAGGGGGGTCCTACAATGAGCAGTTCTTC

j_call: TRBJ2-2
v_call: TRBV7-9
clone_size: many
d_call: TRBD2
cdr3_aa: CASSWGLAGPNTGELFF
cdr3_nt: TGTGCCAGCAGCTGGGGACTAGCGGGTCCGAACACCGGGGAGCTGTTTTTT

j_call: TRBJ2-1
v_call: TRBV2
clone_size: many
d_call: .
cdr3_aa: CASSGQLSNEQFF
cdr3_nt: TGTGCCAGCAGCGGACAGTTGTCCAATGAGCAGTTCTTC

j_call: TRBJ2-7
v_call: TRBV7-3
clone_size: .
d_call: .
cdr3_aa: CASSLRGPEQYF
cdr3_nt: TGTGCCAGCAGCTTACGGGGACCCGAGCAGTACTTC

j_call: TRBJ2-5
v_call: TRBV7-8
clone_size: many
d_call: TRBD2
cdr3_aa: CASSPLAGGYQETQYF
cdr3_nt: TGTGCCAGCAGCCCCTTGGCGGGAGGGTACCAAGAGACCCAGTACTTC

j_call: TRBJ1-4
v_call: TRBV28
clone_size: many
d_call: .
cdr3_aa: CASSSPRGATNEKLFF
cdr3_nt: TGTGCCAGCAGTTCCCCACGGGGGGCGACTAATGAAAAACTGTTTTTT

j_call: TRBJ1-1
v_call: TRBV20-1
clone_size: few
d_call: .
cdr3_aa: CSSLRGAEAFF
cdr3_nt: TGCAGTTCCTTAAGGGGGGCTGAAGCTTTCTTT

j_call: TRBJ1-5
v_call: TRBV19
clone_size: many
d_call: .
cdr3_aa: CASSITFYQPQHF
cdr3_nt: TGTGCCAGTAGTATAACCTTCTATCAGCCCCAGCATTTT

j_call: TRBJ1-6
v_call: TRBV6-1
clone_size: few
d_call: TRBD1
cdr3_aa: CASSHGQGNSPLHF
cdr3_nt: TGTGCCAGCAGCCATGGACAGGGGAACTCACCCCTCCACTTT

j_call: TRBJ2-3
v_call: TRBV9
clone_size: .
d_call: TRBD2
cdr3_aa: CASSRGTSGIDTQYF
cdr3_nt: TGTGCCAGCAGCAGGGGGACTAGCGGGATAGATACGCAGTATTTT

j_call: TRBJ1-1
v_call: TRBV5-4
clone_size: few
d_call: .
cdr3_aa: CASSLGTLAEAFF
cdr3_nt: TGTGCCAGCAGCTTGGGCACACTGGCTGAAGCTTTCTTT